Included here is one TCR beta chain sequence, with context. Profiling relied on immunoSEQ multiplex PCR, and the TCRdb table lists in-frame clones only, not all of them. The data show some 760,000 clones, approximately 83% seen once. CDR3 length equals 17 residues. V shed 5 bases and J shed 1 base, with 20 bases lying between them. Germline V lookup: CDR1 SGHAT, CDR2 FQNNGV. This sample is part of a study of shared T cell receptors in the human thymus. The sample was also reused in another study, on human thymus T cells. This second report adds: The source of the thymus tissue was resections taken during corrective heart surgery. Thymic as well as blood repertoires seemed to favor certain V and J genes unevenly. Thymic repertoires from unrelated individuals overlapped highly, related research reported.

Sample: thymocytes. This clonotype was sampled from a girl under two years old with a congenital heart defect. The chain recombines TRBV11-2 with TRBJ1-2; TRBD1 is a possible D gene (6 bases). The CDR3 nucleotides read TGTGCCAGCAGCCTACGGGACACAAGTATTTTTAACTATGGCTACACCTTC. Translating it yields CASSLRDTSIFNYGYTF.